This T cell receptor beta chain emerged from a study of T cells in Graves' hyperthyroidism and ophthalmopathy. The CDR3 regions of TCR beta were amplified from RNA transcripts. During a first-round RT-PCR of the TCR CDR3, the HTBI primer set was used. Using its own MiXCR run on the multiplex PCR reads, TCRdb lists one record per CDR3 protein. The profile shows 350,000 to 400,000 distinct CDR3 sequences, 15% to 20% of them singletons. This clonotype has at least ten counts. V trimming: 4 bases; J trimming: 0 bases; junction bases outside the gene matches: 2. This CDR3 region has 15 residues. The PBMCs studied were ones that came from about 9.9 ml fresh peripheral blood.

The chain links TRBV12-3 or TRBV12-4 to TRBJ1-3; 8 bases map to TRBD1. The source of this sequence is a young woman with Graves' hyperthyroidism. Sequencing input: blood. In DNA, the CDR3 is TGTGCCAGCAGTTCAGGGGGCCTCTCTGGAAACACCATATATTTT. Protein product: CASSSGGLSGNTIYF.